This T cell receptor (beta chain) was documented in a study of PD-L1 blockade in urothelial cancer. Background on the study: When blood samples were assessed, the median T cell count was about 130,000.

Documented time point: pretreatment peripheral blood. Patients' cancers were locally advanced or metastatic urothelial carcinomas. The investigators introduced synthetic TCR analog templates into each PCR as spikes. Produced via immunoSEQ multiplex PCR; TCRdb's table is partial and in-frame only. Of about 63,000 clones in the sample, around 81% were seen once. The receptor was isolated from a man between 65 and 79 years old with urothelial cancer. The sample in question was PBMCs, obtained around atezolizumab (anti-PD-L1) treatment.

The CDR3 sequence: CASSLDRKDQPQHF. CDR3 DNA: TGTGCCAGCAGCCTGGACAGGAAAGATCAGCCCCAGCATTTT. The V gene is TRBV7-8, the J gene TRBJ1-5, with 7 bases identical to TRBD1. Germline loops: CDR1 SGHVS, CDR2 FQNEAQ. With 5 bases clipped from V and 5 bases from J, the junction kept 6 bases outside the gene matches. The CDR3 is made up of 14 amino acids.